This TCR beta chain was documented in a study of shared clonotypes between healthy human individuals. Study-wide results and limits: Sharing of clonotypes among donors was expected to vary with sequencing depth. Lower generation probabilities were found for non-shared clonotypes than for those shared by all four donors.

Concerning this clone itself: The antigen remains undetermined.

This table comes from immunoSEQ multiplex PCR, and its TCRdb copy is limited to in-frame clones, with some not included. This table has about 2.2 million clones, 90% to 95% appearing once. CDR3 length: 13 amino acids. The germline V gene has CDR1 MNHEY and CDR2 SMNVEV (reference sequence). Naive-designated CD8 cells lacked CD45RO, were positively enriched for CCR7, and omitted terminally differentiated effector memory CD45RA+ cells. The gene calls are TRBV27 and TRBJ2-5, with D uncertain. The J call is in doubt because the DNA end fits TRBJ2-7 better. Material for sequencing was naive CD8+ T cells from PBMCs. This clonotype was obtained from a man aged 18-30 years in good health. Some clones in this sample may be carry-over from other donors' samples. The CDR3 spells CASSLSLSYEQYF. The DNA for the CDR3 is TGTGCCAGCAGTTTATCTCTCTCCTACGAGCAGTACTTC.